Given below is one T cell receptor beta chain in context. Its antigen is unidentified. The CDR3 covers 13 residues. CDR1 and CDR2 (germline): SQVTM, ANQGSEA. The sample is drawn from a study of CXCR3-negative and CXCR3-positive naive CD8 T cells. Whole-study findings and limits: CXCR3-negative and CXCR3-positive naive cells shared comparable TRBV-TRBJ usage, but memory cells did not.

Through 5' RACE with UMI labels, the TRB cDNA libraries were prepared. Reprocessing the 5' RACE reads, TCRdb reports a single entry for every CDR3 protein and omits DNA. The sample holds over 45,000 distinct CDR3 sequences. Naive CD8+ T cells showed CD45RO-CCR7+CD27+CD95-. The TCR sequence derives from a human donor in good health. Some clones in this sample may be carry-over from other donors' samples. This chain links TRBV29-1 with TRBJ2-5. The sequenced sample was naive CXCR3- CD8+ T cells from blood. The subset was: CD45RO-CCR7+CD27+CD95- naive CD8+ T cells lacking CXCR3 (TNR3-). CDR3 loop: CSVQRRVQETQYF.